These 8 T cell receptor beta chains were sequenced from one sample in a study of blood T cell repertoires in COVID-19. The protocol was immunoSEQ multiplex PCR, while the TCRdb copy is restricted to in-frame clones and leaves out a portion. The data show more than 200,000 clones, with around 82% seen just once and more than 6.5% held by the top ten. Sequenced material: peripheral blood. These receptors were obtained from a man aged 35-49 years with active or convalescent COVID-19.

The gene calls are TRBV6-2 or TRBV6-3 and TRBJ1-1; D unresolved. Trimming stripped 2 bases from V and 0 bases from J, with 4 bases between. The CDR3 covers 13 residues. CDR1 is MNHEY, CDR2 SVGEGT, per germline. The CDR3 bases are TGTGCCAGCAGTTACCAGGTGAACACTGAAGCTTTCTTT. It encodes CASSYQVNTEAFF.

This clone appeared once. The V and J genes are TRBV3-1 (or the pseudogene TRBV3-2) and TRBJ1-2; 11 nucleotides line up with TRBD1. CDR1 and CDR2 (germline): LGHDT, YNNKEL (reference sequence). Trimming cost V 4 bases and J 1 base; bases outside gene matches: 11. The CDR3 consists of 18 residues. CDR3 in DNA: TGTGCCAGCAGCCGAACCGGGGGGACAGGGGGAAGTAACTATGGCTACACCTTC. Protein sequence: CASSRTGGTGGSNYGYTF.

The gene calls are TRBV5-1 and TRBJ2-7; D remains ambiguous. V was pared by 2 bases and J by 6 bases, with 9 bases between. The CDR3 consists of 12 residues. Germline-derived CDR1 and CDR2 are SGHRS and YFSETQ. CDR3 bases: TGCGCCAGCAGCTTATCAGGAACCGAGCAGTACTTC. Protein: CASSLSGTEQYF. Using reference TRBV5-1 and TRBJ2-7 for the parts outside the CDR3, the full variable domain is KAGVTQTPRYLIKTRGQQVTLSCSPISGHRSVSWYQQTPGQGLQFLFEYFSETQRNKGNFPGRFSGRQFSNSRSEMNVSTLELGDSALYLCASSLSGTEQYFGPGTRLTVT.

This clone was recorded only once. The rearrangement joins TRBV4-2 to TRBJ2-2; TRBD1 aligns across 7 bases. Germline values: CDR1 LGHNA, CDR2 YNFKEQ. V trimming: 1 base; J trimming: 5 bases; junction bases outside the gene matches: 4. This CDR3 contains 15 residues. The CDR3 sequence is CASSQGQGSTGELFF. In DNA, the CDR3 is TGTGCCAGCAGCCAAGGACAGGGTTCGACCGGGGAGCTGTTTTTT.

The chain employs TRBV14 and TRBJ1-2, with 9 bases fitting TRBD1. V lost 4 bases, J lost 8 bases, and 20 bases stayed unmatched. The germline V gene encodes CDR1 SGHDN and CDR2 FVKESK. The CDR3 is made up of 18 amino acids. In DNA form, the CDR3 reads TGTGCCAGCAGCCTACTGTCCGGACAGGGGACCGCCGACGGCGGCTACACCTTC. Amino acid sequence: CASSLLSGQGTADGGYTF.

The chain couples TRBV6-2 or TRBV6-3 to TRBJ2-7; 12 positions agree with TRBD2. This CDR3 has 18 residues. CDR1 is MNHEY and CDR2 is SVGEGT in the germline V gene. Unmatched junction bases numbered 10, after V lost 4 bases and J lost 0 bases. CDR3 bases: TGTGCCAGCAGTTTCGAGACTAGCGGGGGCCTAAGCTCCTACGAGCAGTACTTC. The encoded protein is CASSFETSGGLSSYEQYF.

The J gene is TRBJ2-7, the V gene TRBV7-9, with unresolved D. The V end was cut by 5 bases, the J end by 7 bases, with 9 bases between. Germline lookup yields CDR1 SEHNR and CDR2 FQNEAQ (reference sequence). The CDR3 runs 11 residues. The CDR3 DNA is TGTGCCAGCAGCCTACGTACGGAGCAGTACTTC. Translation gives CASSLRTEQYF.

The sample holds one count of this clone. The chain recombines TRBV29-1 with TRBJ2-1; 7 positions agree with TRBD2. The germline gives CDR1 SQVTM, CDR2 ANQGSEA. V lost 7 bases to trimming and J lost 3 bases; unmatched junction nucleotides: 0. The CDR3 spans 11 residues. The CDR3 protein is CSGTSYNEQFF. CDR3 nucleotide sequence: TGCAGCGGGACTAGCTACAATGAGCAGTTCTTC.